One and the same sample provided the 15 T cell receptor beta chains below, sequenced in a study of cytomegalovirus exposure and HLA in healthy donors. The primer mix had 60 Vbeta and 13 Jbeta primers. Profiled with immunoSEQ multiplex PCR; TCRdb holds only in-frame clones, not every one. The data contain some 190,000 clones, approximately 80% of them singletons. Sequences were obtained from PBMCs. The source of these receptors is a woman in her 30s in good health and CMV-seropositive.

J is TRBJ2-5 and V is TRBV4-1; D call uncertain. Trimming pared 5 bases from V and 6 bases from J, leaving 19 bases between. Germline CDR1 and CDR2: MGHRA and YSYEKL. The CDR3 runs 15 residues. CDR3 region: CASSSTPHGLKTQYF. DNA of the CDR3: TGCGCCAGCAGCTCGACACCGCATGGGCTAAAGACCCAGTACTTC.

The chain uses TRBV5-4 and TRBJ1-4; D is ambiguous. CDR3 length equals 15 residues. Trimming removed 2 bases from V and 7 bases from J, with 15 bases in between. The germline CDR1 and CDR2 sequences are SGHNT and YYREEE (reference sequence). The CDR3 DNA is TGTGCCAGCAGCTTATCTTTGGGAGGAAGTGAAAAACTGTTTTTT. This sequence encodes CASSLSLGGSEKLFF. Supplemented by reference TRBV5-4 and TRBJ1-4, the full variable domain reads ETGVTQSPTHLIKTRGQQVTLRCSSQSGHNTVSWYQQALGQGPQFIFQYYREEENGRGNFPPRFSGLQFPNYSSELNVNALELDDSALYLCASSLSLGGSEKLFFGSGTQLSVL.

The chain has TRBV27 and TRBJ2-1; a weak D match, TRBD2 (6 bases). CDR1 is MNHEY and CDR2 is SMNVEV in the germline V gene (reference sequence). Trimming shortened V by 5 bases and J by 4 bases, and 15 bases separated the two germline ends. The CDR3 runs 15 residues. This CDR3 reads CASSTRGDPYNEQFF. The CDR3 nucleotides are TGTGCCAGCAGTACGCGCGGGGACCCGTACAATGAGCAGTTCTTC.

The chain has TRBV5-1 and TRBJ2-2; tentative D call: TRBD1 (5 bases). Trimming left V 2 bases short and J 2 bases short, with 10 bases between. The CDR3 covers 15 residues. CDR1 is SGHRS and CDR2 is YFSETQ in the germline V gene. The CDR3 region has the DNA TGCGCCAGCAGCTTTGACAGCGAAAACACCGGGGAGCTGTTTTTT. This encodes CASSFDSENTGELFF.

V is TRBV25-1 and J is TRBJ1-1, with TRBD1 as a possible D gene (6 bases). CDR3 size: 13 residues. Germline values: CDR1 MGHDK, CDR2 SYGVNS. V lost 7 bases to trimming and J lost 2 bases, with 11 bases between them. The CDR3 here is CASTQGLNTEAFF. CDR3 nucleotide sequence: TGTGCCAGCACCCAGGGGCTTAACACTGAAGCTTTCTTT.

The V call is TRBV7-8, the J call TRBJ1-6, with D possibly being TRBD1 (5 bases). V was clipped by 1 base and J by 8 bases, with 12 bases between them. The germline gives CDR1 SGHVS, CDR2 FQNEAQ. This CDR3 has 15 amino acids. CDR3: CASSLGPGEHSPLHF. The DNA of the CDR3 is TGTGCCAGCAGCTTAGGACCGGGGGAGCATTCACCCCTCCACTTT.

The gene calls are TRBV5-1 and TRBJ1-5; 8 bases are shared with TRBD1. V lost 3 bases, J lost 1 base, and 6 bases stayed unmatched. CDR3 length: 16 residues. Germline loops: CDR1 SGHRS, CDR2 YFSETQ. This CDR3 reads CASSSVRGQSNQPQHF. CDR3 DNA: TGCGCCAGCAGCTCGGTCAGGGGGCAGAGCAATCAGCCCCAGCATTTT.

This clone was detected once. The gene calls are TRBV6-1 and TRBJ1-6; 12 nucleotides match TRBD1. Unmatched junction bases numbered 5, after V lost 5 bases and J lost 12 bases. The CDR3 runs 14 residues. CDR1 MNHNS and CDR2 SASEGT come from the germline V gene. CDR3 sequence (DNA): TGTGCCAGCAGTCAGGGACAGGGGGCTTTACCCCTCCACTTT. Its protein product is CASSQGQGALPLHF.

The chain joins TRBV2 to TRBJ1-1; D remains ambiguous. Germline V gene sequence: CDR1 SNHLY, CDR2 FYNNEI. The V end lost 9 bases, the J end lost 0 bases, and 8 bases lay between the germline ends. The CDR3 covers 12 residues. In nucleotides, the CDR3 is TGTGCCAGTTCGCGGATGAACACTGAAGCTTTCTTT. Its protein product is CASSRMNTEAFF. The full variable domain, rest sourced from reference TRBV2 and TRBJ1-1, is EPEVTQTPSHQVTQMGQEVILRCVPISNHLYFYWYRQILGQKVEFLVSFYNNEISEKSEIFDDQFSVERPDGSNFTLKIRSTKLEDSAMYFCASSRMNTEAFFGQGTRLTVV.

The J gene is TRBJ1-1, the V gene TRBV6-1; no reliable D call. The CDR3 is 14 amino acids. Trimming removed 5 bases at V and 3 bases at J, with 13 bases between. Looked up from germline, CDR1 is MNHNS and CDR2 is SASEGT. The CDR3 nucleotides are TGTGCCAGCAGTTGGAGAGTTCGGCACACTGAAGCTTTCTTT. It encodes CASSWRVRHTEAFF.

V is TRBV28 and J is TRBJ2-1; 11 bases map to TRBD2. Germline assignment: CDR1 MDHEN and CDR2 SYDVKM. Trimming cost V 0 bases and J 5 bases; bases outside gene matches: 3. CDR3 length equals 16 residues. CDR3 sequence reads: CASSLWGTSGHNEQFF. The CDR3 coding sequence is TGTGCCAGCAGTTTATGGGGGACTAGCGGCCACAATGAGCAGTTCTTC.

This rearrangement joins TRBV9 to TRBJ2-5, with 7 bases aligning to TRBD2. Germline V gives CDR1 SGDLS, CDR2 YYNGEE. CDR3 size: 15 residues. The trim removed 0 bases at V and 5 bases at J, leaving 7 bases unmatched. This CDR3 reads CASSVDRLASETQYF. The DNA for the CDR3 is TGTGCCAGCAGCGTAGACAGACTAGCCAGTGAGACCCAGTACTTC.

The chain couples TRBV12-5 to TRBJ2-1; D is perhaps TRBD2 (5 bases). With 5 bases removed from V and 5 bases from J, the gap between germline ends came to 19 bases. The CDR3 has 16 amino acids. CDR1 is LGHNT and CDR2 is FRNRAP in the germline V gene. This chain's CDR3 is CASGPPRGWGNNEQFF. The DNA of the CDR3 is TGTGCTAGTGGTCCCCCCCGGGGATGGGGTAACAATGAGCAGTTCTTC.

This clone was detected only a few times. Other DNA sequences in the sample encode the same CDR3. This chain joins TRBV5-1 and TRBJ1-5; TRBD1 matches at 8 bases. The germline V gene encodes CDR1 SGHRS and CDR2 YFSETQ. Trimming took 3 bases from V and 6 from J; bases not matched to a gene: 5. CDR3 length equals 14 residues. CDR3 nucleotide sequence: TGCGCCAGCAGCTCAGGACAGGGCGGTCAGCCCCAGCATTTT. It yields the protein CASSSGQGGQPQHF.

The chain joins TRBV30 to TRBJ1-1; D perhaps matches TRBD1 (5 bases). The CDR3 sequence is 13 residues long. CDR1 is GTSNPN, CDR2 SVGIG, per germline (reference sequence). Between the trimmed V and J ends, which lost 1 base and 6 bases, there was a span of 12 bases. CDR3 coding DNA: TGTGCCTGGAGTGGGTGGACGGGGGCTGAAGCTTTCTTT. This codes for CAWSGWTGAEAFF.